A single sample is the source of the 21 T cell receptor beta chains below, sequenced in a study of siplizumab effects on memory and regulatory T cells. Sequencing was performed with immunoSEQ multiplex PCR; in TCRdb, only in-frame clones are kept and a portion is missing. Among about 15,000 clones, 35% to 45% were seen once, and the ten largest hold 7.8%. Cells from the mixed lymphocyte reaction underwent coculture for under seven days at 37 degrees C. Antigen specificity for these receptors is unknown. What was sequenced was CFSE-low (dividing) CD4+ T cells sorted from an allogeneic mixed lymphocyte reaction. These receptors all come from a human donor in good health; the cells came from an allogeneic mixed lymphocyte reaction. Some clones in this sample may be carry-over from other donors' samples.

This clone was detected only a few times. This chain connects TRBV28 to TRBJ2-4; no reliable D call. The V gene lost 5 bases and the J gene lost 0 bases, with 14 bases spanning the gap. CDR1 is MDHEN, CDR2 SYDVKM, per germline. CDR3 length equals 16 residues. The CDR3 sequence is CASSPNIVRAKNIQYF. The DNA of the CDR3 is TGTGCCAGCAGTCCAAACATCGTTCGAGCCAAAAACATTCAGTACTTC. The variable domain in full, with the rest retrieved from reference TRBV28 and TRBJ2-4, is DVKVTQSSRYLVKRTGEKVFLECVQDMDHENMFWYRQDPGLGLRLIYFSYDVKMKEKGDIPEGYSVSREKKERFSLILESASTNQTSMYLCASSPNIVRAKNIQYFGAGTRLSVL.

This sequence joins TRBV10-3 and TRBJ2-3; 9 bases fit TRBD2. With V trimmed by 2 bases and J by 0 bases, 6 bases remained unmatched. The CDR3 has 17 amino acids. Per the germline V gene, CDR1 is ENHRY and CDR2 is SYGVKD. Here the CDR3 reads CAISETLAGTSTDTQYF. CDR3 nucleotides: TGTGCCATCAGTGAGACCCTAGCGGGGACTAGCACAGATACGCAGTATTTT.

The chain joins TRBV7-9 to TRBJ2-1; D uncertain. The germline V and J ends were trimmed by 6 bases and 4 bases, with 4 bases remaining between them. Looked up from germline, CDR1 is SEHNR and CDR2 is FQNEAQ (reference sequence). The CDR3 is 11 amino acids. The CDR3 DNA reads TGTGCCAGCAGACAGTACAATGAGCAGTTCTTC. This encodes CASRQYNEQFF.

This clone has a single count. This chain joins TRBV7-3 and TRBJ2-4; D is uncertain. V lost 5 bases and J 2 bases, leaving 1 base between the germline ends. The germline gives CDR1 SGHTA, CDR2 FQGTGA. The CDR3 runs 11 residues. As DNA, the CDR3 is TGTGCCAGCAGCCCCAAAAACATTCAGTACTTC. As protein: CASSPKNIQYF.

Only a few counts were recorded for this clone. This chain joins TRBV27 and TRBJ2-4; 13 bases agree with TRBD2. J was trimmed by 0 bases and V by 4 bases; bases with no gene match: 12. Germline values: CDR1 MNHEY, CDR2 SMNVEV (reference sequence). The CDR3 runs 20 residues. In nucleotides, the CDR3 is TGTGCCAGCAGTTCCGGCGGGACTAGCGGGACGGGTCTAGCCAAAAACATTCAGTACTTC. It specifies CASSSGGTSGTGLAKNIQYF.

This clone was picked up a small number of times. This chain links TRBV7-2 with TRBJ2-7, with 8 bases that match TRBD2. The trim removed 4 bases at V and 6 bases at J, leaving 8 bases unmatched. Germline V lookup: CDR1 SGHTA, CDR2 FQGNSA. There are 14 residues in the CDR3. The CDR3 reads CASSYRGGSGEQYF. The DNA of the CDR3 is TGTGCCAGCAGCTACCGGGGGGGGTCGGGCGAGCAGTACTTC.

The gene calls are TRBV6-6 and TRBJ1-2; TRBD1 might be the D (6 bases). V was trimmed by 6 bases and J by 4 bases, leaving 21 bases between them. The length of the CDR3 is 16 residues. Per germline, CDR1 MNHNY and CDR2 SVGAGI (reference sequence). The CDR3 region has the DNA TGTGCCAGCAGCATGACAGGCCGTTTACTCCCCTATGGCTACACCTTC. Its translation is CASSMTGRLLPYGYTF.

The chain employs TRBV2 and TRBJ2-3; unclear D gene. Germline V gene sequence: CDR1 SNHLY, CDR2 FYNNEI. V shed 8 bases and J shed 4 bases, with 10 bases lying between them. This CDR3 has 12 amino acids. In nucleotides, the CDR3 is TGTGCCAGCGCTCTAGTCCCAGATACGCAGTATTTT. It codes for CASALVPDTQYF.

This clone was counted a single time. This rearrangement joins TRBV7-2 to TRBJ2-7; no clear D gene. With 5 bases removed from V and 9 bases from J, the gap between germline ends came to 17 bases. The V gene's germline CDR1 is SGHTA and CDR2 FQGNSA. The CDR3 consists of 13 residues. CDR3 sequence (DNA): TGTGCCAGCAGCCCTGACCAGCTCCCCGGGCAGTACTTC. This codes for CASSPDQLPGQYF.

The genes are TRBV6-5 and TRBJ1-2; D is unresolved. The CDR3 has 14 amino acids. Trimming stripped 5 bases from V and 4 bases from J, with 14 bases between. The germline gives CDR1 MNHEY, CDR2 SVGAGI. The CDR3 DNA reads TGTGCCAGCAGTGAAATAATCGGGGTCTATGGCTACACCTTC. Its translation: CASSEIIGVYGYTF.

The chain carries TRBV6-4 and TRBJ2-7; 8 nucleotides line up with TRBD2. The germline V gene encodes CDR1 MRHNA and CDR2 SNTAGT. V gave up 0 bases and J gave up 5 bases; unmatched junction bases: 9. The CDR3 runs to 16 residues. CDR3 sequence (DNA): TGTGCCAGCAGTGACTCGTACGGGAGGGTCACCAACGAGCAGTACTTC. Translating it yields CASSDSYGRVTNEQYF.

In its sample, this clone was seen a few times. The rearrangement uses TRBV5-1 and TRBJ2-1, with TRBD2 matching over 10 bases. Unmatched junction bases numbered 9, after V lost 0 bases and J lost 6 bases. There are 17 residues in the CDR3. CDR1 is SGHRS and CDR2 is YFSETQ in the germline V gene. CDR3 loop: CASSLGQGKREGNEQFF. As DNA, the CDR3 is TGCGCCAGCAGCTTGGGACAGGGAAAGCGGGAGGGCAATGAGCAGTTCTTC.

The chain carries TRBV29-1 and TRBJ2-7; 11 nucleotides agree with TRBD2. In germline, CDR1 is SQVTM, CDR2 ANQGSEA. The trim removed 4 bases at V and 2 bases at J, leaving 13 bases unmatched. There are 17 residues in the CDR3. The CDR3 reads CSVGTYGTSGTPYEQYF. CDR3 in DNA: TGCAGCGTTGGGACATATGGGACTAGCGGTACACCCTACGAGCAGTACTTC.

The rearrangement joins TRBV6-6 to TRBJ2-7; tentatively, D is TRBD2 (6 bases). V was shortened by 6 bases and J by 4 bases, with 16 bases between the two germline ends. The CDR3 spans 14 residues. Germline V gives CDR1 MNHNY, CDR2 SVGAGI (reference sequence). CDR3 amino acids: CASSSEKGRYEQYF. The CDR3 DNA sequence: TGTGCCAGCAGCTCGGAGAAGGGGAGGTACGAGCAGTACTTC.

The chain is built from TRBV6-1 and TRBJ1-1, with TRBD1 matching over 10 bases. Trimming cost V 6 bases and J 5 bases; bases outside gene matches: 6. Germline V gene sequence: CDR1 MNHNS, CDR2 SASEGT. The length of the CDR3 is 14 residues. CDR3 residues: CASSLDRGRTEAFF. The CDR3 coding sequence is TGTGCCAGCAGCCTCGACAGGGGGCGGACTGAAGCTTTCTTT.

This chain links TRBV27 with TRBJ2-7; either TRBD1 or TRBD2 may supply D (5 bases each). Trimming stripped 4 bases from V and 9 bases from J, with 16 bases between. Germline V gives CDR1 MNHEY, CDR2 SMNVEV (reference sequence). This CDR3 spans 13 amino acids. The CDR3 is CASSYEASGRQYF. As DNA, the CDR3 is TGTGCCAGCAGTTACGAGGCTTCGGGGCGGCAGTACTTC.

The CDR3 sequence: CSATLGANTGELFF. CDR3 coding DNA: TGCAGCGCGACCCTGGGGGCGAACACCGGGGAGCTGTTTTTT. This chain uses TRBV29-1 with TRBJ2-2, with D possibly called TRBD1 or TRBD2 (5 bases each). From germline, CDR1 is SQVTM and CDR2 ANQGSEA. The CDR3 loop spans 14 amino acids. Deletions cut 7 bases from V and 0 bases from J, with 12 bases between.

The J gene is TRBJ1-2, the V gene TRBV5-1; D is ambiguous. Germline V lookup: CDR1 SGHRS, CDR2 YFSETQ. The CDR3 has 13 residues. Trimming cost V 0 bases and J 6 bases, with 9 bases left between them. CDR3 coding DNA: TGCGCCAGCAGCTTGGCCGGCAGCGATGGCTACACCTTC. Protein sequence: CASSLAGSDGYTF.

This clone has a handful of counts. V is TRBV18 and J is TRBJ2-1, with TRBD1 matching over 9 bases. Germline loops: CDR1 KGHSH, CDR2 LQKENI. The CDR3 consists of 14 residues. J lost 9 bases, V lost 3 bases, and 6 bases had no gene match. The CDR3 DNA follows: TGTGCCAGCTCACCTCGACAGGGGGGAAGTGAGCAGTTCTTC. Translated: CASSPRQGGSEQFF. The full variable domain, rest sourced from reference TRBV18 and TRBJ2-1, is NAGVMQNPRHLVRRRGQEARLRCSPMKGHSHVYWYRQLPEEGLKFMVYLQKENIIDESGMPKERFSAEFPKEGPSILRIQQVVRGDSAAYFCASSPRQGGSEQFFGPGTRLTVL.

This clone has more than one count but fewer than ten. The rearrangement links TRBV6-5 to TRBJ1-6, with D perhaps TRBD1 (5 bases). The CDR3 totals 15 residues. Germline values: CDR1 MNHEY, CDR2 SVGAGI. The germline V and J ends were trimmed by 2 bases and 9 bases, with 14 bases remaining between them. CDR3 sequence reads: CASSYRGVDGSPLHF. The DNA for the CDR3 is TGTGCCAGCAGTTACCGGGGGGTCGACGGTTCACCCCTCCACTTT.

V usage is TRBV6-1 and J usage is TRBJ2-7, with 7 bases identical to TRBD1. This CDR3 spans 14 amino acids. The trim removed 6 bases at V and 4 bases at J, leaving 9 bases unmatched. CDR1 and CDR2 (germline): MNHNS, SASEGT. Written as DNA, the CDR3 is TGTGCCAGCAGGGAGACAGGGTCTAGTTACGAGCAGTACTTC. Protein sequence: CASRETGSSYEQYF.